The 3 T cell receptor beta chains below were found in one sample sequenced in a study of blood T cells in healthy people across ages. A second 7 to 11 cycle PCR used barcoded and J-beta primers. A single record per CDR3 protein comes from TCRdb applying MiXCR to the 5' RACE reads. This table has some 880,000 distinct CDR3 sequences, about 36% appearing once. What was sequenced was blood. These receptors were obtained from a young man in good health.

The genes are TRBV29-1 and TRBJ2-7; D is unclear. V was shortened by 8 bases and J by 7 bases, with 21 bases between the two germline ends. CDR3 length: 13 residues. Germline-derived CDR1 and CDR2 are SQVTM and ANQGSEA. The CDR3 DNA is TGCAGCCTGACGAAGACCTTGGGTAATGAGCAGTACTTC. Translation: CSLTKTLGNEQYF.

This clonotype was seen many times. The chain couples TRBV20-1 to TRBJ2-3, with TRBD2 identical over 11 bases. The CDR3 runs to 19 residues. Germline V gives CDR1 DFQATT, CDR2 SNEGSKA (reference sequence). With V trimmed by 0 bases and J by 2 bases, 13 bases remained unmatched. In nucleotides, the CDR3 is TGCAGTGCTAGAGATGAACCAAGGGGGACTAGCGGATTCACAGATACGCAGTATTTT. Its protein product is CSARDEPRGTSGFTDTQYF.

This clonotype was observed a few times. Germline is not matched at one junction end, which may reflect a read error. This chain uses TRBV7-2 with TRBJ2-7; D call uncertain. This CDR3 region has 14 residues. CDR1 SGHTA and CDR2 FQGNSA come from the germline V gene. The CDR3 spells CASSFSSAGYERYF. The DNA of the CDR3 is TGTGCCAGCAGCTTTTCGTCGGCAGGCTACGAGCGGTACTTC.